This T cell receptor (beta chain) was found in a study of response to subunit inactivated influenza vaccine. Study results and limitations: Each seasonal influenza vaccination recruits few new T cells, the authors suggested.

The germline CDR1 and CDR2 sequences are ENHRY and SYGVKD. V lost 10 bases and J lost 4, with 27 bases in between. CDR3 length: 17 residues. TCRdb reprocessed the RT-PCR reads via MiXCR and lists one record per CDR3 protein. Of roughly 170,000 distinct CDR3 sequences listed, around 9.2% are singletons. This clonotype was detected many times. The antigen is undetermined. The sample was non-naive T cells sorted from PBMCs, taken on the day of vaccination. The chain joins TRBV10-3 to TRBJ2-3; tentatively, D is TRBD2 (6 bases). The TCR was taken from a man between 45 and 60 years old who received an inactivated influenza vaccine. CDR3 sequence: CATQCLRDCGRADTQYF. The CDR3 DNA reads TGTGCCACCCAATGTCTTCGGGACTGCGGTCGTGCAGATACGCAGTATTTT.